This passage covers 29 T cell receptor beta chains from one sample sequenced in a study of blood T cell repertoires in COVID-19. Data came from immunoSEQ multiplex PCR; TCRdb stores just in-frame clones and leaves some out. The table includes 300,000 or so clones, 80% to 90% detected once. The sample comprised peripheral blood. These receptors were collected from a woman aged 45 to 65 with acute or convalescent COVID-19.

This clone occurred a few times. The V and J genes are TRBV3-1 (or the pseudogene TRBV3-2) and TRBJ1-2; the match to TRBD1 covers 10 bases. V was clipped by 1 base and J by 5 bases; unmatched bases: 4. Germline V gives CDR1 LGHDT, CDR2 YNNKEL (reference sequence). The CDR3 sequence is 15 residues long. CDR3 protein: CASSQGQGAKYGYTF. The DNA of the CDR3 is TGTGCCAGCAGCCAAGGACAGGGGGCGAAGTATGGCTACACCTTC.

This chain uses TRBV3-1 (or the pseudogene TRBV3-2) with TRBJ2-3, with D unresolved. The CDR3 contains 14 residues. Germline V lookup: CDR1 LGHDT, CDR2 YNNKEL (reference sequence). The V end lost 2 bases, the J end lost 2 bases, and 8 bases lay between the germline ends. CDR3 in amino acids: CASSQTTSTDTQYF. In nucleotides, the CDR3 is TGTGCCAGCAGCCAAACAACGTCCACAGATACGCAGTATTTT.

The chain combines TRBV3-1 (or the pseudogene TRBV3-2) with TRBJ1-5; no clear D gene. This CDR3 contains 15 residues. V lost 1 base and J lost 5, with 12 bases in between. The germline CDR1 and CDR2 sequences are LGHDT and YNNKEL (reference sequence). Written as DNA, the CDR3 is TGTGCCAGCAGCCAAGGGTCAGGCCCCGATCAGCCCCAGCATTTT. Protein product: CASSQGSGPDQPQHF.

The V and J genes are TRBV2 and TRBJ1-1, with D possibly being TRBD1 (5 bases). From germline, CDR1 is SNHLY and CDR2 FYNNEI. Trimming removed 6 bases from V and 7 bases from J, with 18 bases in between. The CDR3 extends over 14 amino acids. The CDR3 DNA reads as TGTGCCAGCAGAAAACAGGCCCTGGGCGGTGAAGCTTTCTTT. It encodes CASRKQALGGEAFF. The complete variable domain, with remaining parts taken from reference TRBV2 and TRBJ1-1, reads EPEVTQTPSHQVTQMGQEVILRCVPISNHLYFYWYRQILGQKVEFLVSFYNNEISEKSEIFDDQFSVERPDGSNFTLKIRSTKLEDSAMYFCASRKQALGGEAFFGQGTRLTVV.

V usage is TRBV6-6 and J usage is TRBJ1-5; possible D gene TRBD1, 5 bases. Trimming cost V 0 bases and J 6 bases, with 9 bases left between them. The germline V gene encodes CDR1 MNHNY and CDR2 SVGAGI (reference sequence). This CDR3 is 14 amino acids long. CDR3 sequence reads: CASSYSGVGQPQHF. The CDR3 DNA reads TGTGCCAGCAGTTACTCAGGGGTTGGTCAGCCCCAGCATTTT.

This clone is a singleton in its sample. The gene calls are TRBV10-1 and TRBJ1-1; 7 bases line up with TRBD1. V trimming: 1 base; J trimming: 4 bases; junction bases outside the gene matches: 3. In germline, CDR1 is WNHNN, CDR2 SYGVQD (reference sequence). CDR3 length: 14 amino acids. Here the CDR3 reads CASSEWTGVTEAFF. The CDR3 region has the DNA TGCGCCAGCAGTGAGTGGACAGGAGTCACTGAAGCTTTCTTT.

The rearrangement joins TRBV2 to TRBJ1-6; the D gene is possibly TRBD1 (5 bases). The CDR3 covers 17 residues. Trimming removed 4 bases from V and 0 bases from J, with 13 bases in between. Germline CDR1 is SNHLY and CDR2 is FYNNEI. The CDR3 protein is CASSGDLIGSYNSPLHF. CDR3 bases: TGTGCCAGCAGTGGGGACTTAATCGGCTCCTATAATTCACCCCTCCACTTT.

This chain's CDR3 is CACADRGLRGYTF. The CDR3 DNA reads TGTGCCTGCGCGGACAGGGGATTACGTGGCTACACCTTC. The rearrangement links TRBV30 to TRBJ1-2; TRBD1 matches 9 bases. J was trimmed by 7 bases and V by 6 bases; bases with no gene match: 9. Germline CDR1 is GTSNPN and CDR2 is SVGIG (reference sequence). CDR3 length: 13 amino acids.

The table lists this clone with a count of one. V and J are TRBV7-2 and TRBJ2-5; weak D call: TRBD1 (5 bases). The V end lost 3 bases, the J end lost 5 bases, and 10 bases lay between the germline ends. The CDR3 has 13 residues. Germline CDR1 SGHTA, CDR2 FQGNSA. The CDR3 sequence: CASSFSRVETQYF. Here the CDR3 DNA reads TGTGCCAGCAGCTTTAGCAGGGTTGAGACCCAGTACTTC.

The V gene is TRBV4-2, the J gene TRBJ1-2; tentatively, D is TRBD1 (5 bases). The germline V gene encodes CDR1 LGHNA and CDR2 YNFKEQ. This CDR3 region has 15 residues. V was clipped by 1 base and J by 2 bases, with 11 bases between them. CDR3: CASSQVGENNYGYTF. The CDR3, as DNA: TGTGCCAGCAGCCAAGTAGGGGAAAACAACTATGGCTACACCTTC.

The chain has TRBV24-1 and TRBJ2-1; perhaps TRBD2 as D (6 bases). The V and J ends lost 10 bases and 2 bases respectively, with 11 bases between them. This CDR3 region has 13 residues. Germline values: CDR1 KGHDR, CDR2 SFDVKD. The CDR3 region has the DNA TGTGCCACGCGGGCTAGCGCCTACAATGAGCAGTTCTTC. Amino acid sequence: CATRASAYNEQFF.

The chain uses TRBV6-5 and TRBJ2-1, with D possibly being TRBD2 (6 bases). The CDR3 sequence is 13 residues long. The germline V and J ends were trimmed by 7 bases and 4 bases, with 11 bases remaining between them. CDR1 and CDR2 from the germline V gene are MNHEY and SVGAGI. The CDR3 sequence: CASKWGEYNEQFF. CDR3 DNA sequence: TGTGCCAGCAAATGGGGGGAATACAATGAGCAGTTCTTC.

This chain joins TRBV19 and TRBJ1-6; 8 bases match TRBD1. Germline CDR1 and CDR2: LNHDA and SQIVND (reference sequence). Trimming cost V 5 bases and J 6 bases; bases outside gene matches: 9. The CDR3 extends over 16 amino acids. The CDR3 DNA follows: TGTGCCAGTAGTGATAGGTGGACAGGGACTAATTCACCCCTCCACTTT. It yields the protein CASSDRWTGTNSPLHF.

This clone was seen a single time. The chain employs TRBV4-3 and TRBJ1-2; D gene uncertain. Per germline, CDR1 LGHNA and CDR2 YSLEER. The V end lost 0 bases, the J end lost 2 bases, and 10 bases lay between the germline ends. This CDR3 region has 15 residues. This CDR3 reads CASSQDPSGNYGYTF. In DNA, the CDR3 is TGCGCCAGCAGCCAAGATCCATCCGGGAACTATGGCTACACCTTC.

This clone appeared once. The CDR3 sequence: CASSLTPNREETQYF. DNA of the CDR3: TGTGCCAGCAGCCTAACCCCCAACAGGGAAGAGACCCAGTACTTC. The chain links TRBV5-5 to TRBJ2-5; D possibly corresponds to TRBD1 (6 bases). The V end lost 4 bases, the J end lost 3 bases, and 16 bases lay between the germline ends. CDR3 size: 15 residues. Germline-derived CDR1 and CDR2 are SGHKS and YYEKEE (reference sequence). The full variable domain, rest sourced from reference TRBV5-5 and TRBJ2-5, is DAGVTQSPTHLIKTRGQQVTLRCSPISGHKSVSWYQQVLGQGPQFIFQYYEKEERGRGNFPDRFSARQFPNYSSELNVNALLLGDSALYLCASSLTPNREETQYFGPGTRLLVL.

The rearrangement joins TRBV11-2 to TRBJ2-2; maybe TRBD1 (6 bases). The CDR3 covers 19 residues. V was clipped by 1 base and J by 3 bases, with 21 bases between them. The germline CDR1 and CDR2 sequences are SGHAT and FQNNGV. The CDR3 loop reads CASSLGTPGRDKDTGELFF. The CDR3 DNA reads TGTGCCAGCAGCTTAGGGACCCCAGGCCGGGACAAAGACACCGGGGAGCTGTTTTTT. The entire variable domain, with the rest obtained from reference TRBV11-2 and TRBJ2-2, is as follows: EAGVAQSPRYKIIEKRQSVAFWCNPISGHATLYWYQQILGQGPKLLIQFQNNGVVDDSQLPKDRFSAERLKGVDSTLKIQPAKLEDSAVYLCASSLGTPGRDKDTGELFFGEGSRLTVL.

Written as DNA, the CDR3 is TGTGCCAGTAGTCGGTCGGAGGGCCTCTATGGCTACACCTTC. Translation: CASSRSEGLYGYTF. The chain combines TRBV19 with TRBJ1-2, with D hard to call. CDR1 is LNHDA and CDR2 is SQIVND in the germline V gene (reference sequence). V lost 5 bases, J lost 4 bases, and 14 bases lay in between. The CDR3 contains 14 residues.

The chain joins TRBV2 to TRBJ2-7; TRBD2 matches at 10 bases. The CDR3 spans 19 residues. V dropped 7 bases and J dropped 5; count of bases not matched to a gene: 23. Germline V gene lookup returns CDR1 SNHLY and CDR2 FYNNEI. The CDR3 loop is CASTRFASSLAGERNEQYF. DNA of the CDR3: TGTGCCAGCACTAGGTTTGCGTCATCCCTAGCGGGAGAAAGGAACGAGCAGTACTTC.

The chain has TRBV24-1 and TRBJ2-3; TRBD1 agrees at 8 bases. With V trimmed by 6 bases and J by 2 bases, 6 bases remained unmatched. The CDR3 covers 15 residues. Germline V lookup: CDR1 KGHDR, CDR2 SFDVKD. The CDR3 region has the DNA TGTGCCACCAGTATCGGACAGGGTTCCACAGATACGCAGTATTTT. This translates into CATSIGQGSTDTQYF.

V gene TRBV14 combines with J gene TRBJ2-3; D might be TRBD1 (6 bases). V was pared by 4 bases and J by 2 bases, with 13 bases between. The germline V gene has CDR1 SGHDN and CDR2 FVKESK. There are 15 residues in the CDR3. CDR3 sequence (DNA): TGTGCCAGCAGCCCCTTGACAGGAGCCACAGATACGCAGTATTTT. It specifies CASSPLTGATDTQYF.

This clone occurred a few times. The chain has TRBV21-1 and TRBJ1-1; the table's TRBD1 call for D was not verified on the DNA. TRBV21-1 is recorded as a pseudogene. The CDR3 loop spans 19 amino acids. The CDR3 protein is CASSKSDRRDRVSHTEAFF. The CDR3 nucleotides are TGTGCCAGCAGCAAATCCGACCGCCGGGACAGGGTTTCTCACACTGAAGCTTTCTTT.

The chain recombines TRBV19 with TRBJ1-6, with 11 bases fitting TRBD1. Germline trimming cut 8 bases from V and 13 bases from J; bases unmatched to any gene: 19. Per the germline V gene, CDR1 is LNHDA and CDR2 is SQIVND (reference sequence). This CDR3 region has 17 residues. The DNA of the CDR3 is TGTGCCAGTCACTACGGGACAGGGGGAACCCTTCTTCGGCCCCTCCACTTT. Protein: CASHYGTGGTLLRPLHF.

The chain joins TRBV2 to TRBJ1-1; D unresolved. The V gene's germline CDR1 is SNHLY and CDR2 FYNNEI. V dropped 7 bases and J dropped 7 bases, with 10 bases sitting between them. The CDR3 runs to 11 residues. The CDR3 sequence is CASKAVVEAFF. CDR3 nucleotides: TGTGCCAGCAAAGCGGTGGTTGAAGCTTTCTTT.

This clone was detected once. The chain couples TRBV19 to TRBJ2-3; 12 bases map to TRBD2. The CDR3 loop spans 16 amino acids. V lost 4 bases and J lost 2; bases outside the gene matches: 4. Germline V CDR1 and CDR2: LNHDA, SQIVND (reference sequence). The DNA of the CDR3 is TGTGCCAGTAGTAAACGACTAGCGGGGGACACAGATACGCAGTATTTT. Its protein is CASSKRLAGDTDTQYF.

The rearrangement joins TRBV4-1 to TRBJ1-1, with 7 bases fitting TRBD1. The CDR3 spans 14 residues. V lost 0 bases, J lost 6 bases, and 4 bases stayed unmatched. The germline gives CDR1 MGHRA, CDR2 YSYEKL. The CDR3 DNA reads as TGCGCCAGCAGCCAAGAAGGCAGGGGGGCTGAAGCTTTCTTT. This encodes CASSQEGRGAEAFF.

The rearrangement links TRBV6-2 or TRBV6-3 to TRBJ1-1; 8 positions match TRBD1. V was clipped by 6 bases and J by 5 bases; unmatched bases: 11. The V gene's germline CDR1 is MNHEY and CDR2 SVGEGT. The CDR3 length is 15 residues. CDR3 residues: CASSGQGEGRTEAFF. The CDR3 bases are TGTGCCAGCAGCGGACAGGGAGAAGGGAGGACTGAAGCTTTCTTT.

This chain connects TRBV27 to TRBJ1-5; TRBD1 matches at 12 bases. Looked up from germline, CDR1 is MNHEY and CDR2 is SMNVEV (reference sequence). The CDR3 contains 15 residues. J was trimmed by 4 bases and V by 6 bases; bases with no gene match: 4. Here the CDR3 reads CASSLGQGANQPQHF. CDR3 nucleotide sequence: TGTGCCAGCAGCTTGGGACAGGGGGCGAATCAGCCCCAGCATTTT.

The rearrangement joins TRBV7-2 to TRBJ1-1; D unresolved. The CDR3 length is 12 residues. The germline CDR1 and CDR2 sequences are SGHTA and FQGNSA. V gave up 1 base and J gave up 7 bases, with 7 bases separating them. CDR3 region: CASSLGRGEAFF. DNA for the CDR3: TGTGCCAGCAGCTTAGGTAGAGGTGAAGCTTTCTTT.

The rearrangement uses TRBV30 and TRBJ2-2; TRBD2 might be the D (5 bases). This CDR3 comprises 15 residues. V was shortened by 8 bases and J by 3 bases, with 19 bases between the two germline ends. Germline loops: CDR1 GTSNPN, CDR2 SVGIG (reference sequence). The CDR3 reads CAQRSGDQYTGELFF. The CDR3 DNA sequence: TGTGCCCAAAGGTCCGGGGATCAGTACACCGGGGAGCTGTTTTTT. Filled out from reference TRBV30 and TRBJ2-2, the complete variable domain reads SQTIHQWPATLVQPVGSPLSLECTVEGTSNPNLYWYRQAAGRGLQLLFYSVGIGQISSEVPQNLSASRPQDRQFILSSKKLLLSDSGFYLCAQRSGDQYTGELFFGEGSRLTVL.